A selection of T cell receptor beta chains follows, all from one sample in a study of T-cell memory formation after mild COVID-19. TCRdb re-analysed the 5' RACE reads in MiXCR, keeping a single row per CDR3 protein. The table has 300,000 to 350,000 distinct CDR3 sequences, 12% to 15% seen once. The specimen sequenced was PBMCs or a T cell subset sorted from them (not recorded which). These receptors all stem from a man aged 18 to 35 who had mild COVID-19 (a few samples of this study predate the infection). Cell type and time point are not known. Both conserved end residues are part of each CDR3. D genes are given only for firm matches. Some rows have no size entry. The others give once, few or many, or a class for an expanded clone.

D gene	V gene	J gene	clone size	CDR3 DNA	CDR3 protein
TRBD1	TRBV6-4	TRBJ1-6	few	TGTGCCAGCAGTGAGCAGCCGGGACAGGGGAATTCACCCCTCCACTTT	CASSEQPGQGNSPLHF
TRBD1	TRBV4-2	TRBJ2-3	NA	TGTGCCAGCAGCCAAGCGGGACAGGGCACAGATACGCAGTATTTT	CASSQAGQGTDTQYF
NA	TRBV7-3	TRBJ2-5	NA	TGTGCCAGCAGCTTAAGCCCCCCCGACTATGGAGAGACCCAGTACTTC	CASSLSPPDYGETQYF
TRBD2	TRBV7-9	TRBJ2-2	NA	TGTGCCAGCAGCTTAGAGGGCCTAGCGGGGGTGAACACCGGGGAGCTGTTTTTT	CASSLEGLAGVNTGELFF
TRBD2	TRBV3-1	TRBJ2-4	few	TGTGCCAGCAGCCAAATCAGTACAGGCGGGGGGAAAAACATTCAGTACTTC	CASSQISTGGGKNIQYF
TRBD2	TRBV7-9	TRBJ2-5	NA	TGTGCCAGCGGCTTAGTCGGGGTAGCGGGGGGACGGTACCAAGAGACCCAGTACTTC	CASGLVGVAGGRYQETQYF
NA	TRBV2	TRBJ2-3	NA	TGTGCCAGCAGTGGGGAGAGACTAGTCACAGATACGCAGTATTTT	CASSGERLVTDTQYF
NA	TRBV7-9	TRBJ1-1	NA	TGTGCCAGCAGCGATGGGAGGGCCATGAACACTGAAGCTTTCTTT	CASSDGRAMNTEAFF
TRBD2	TRBV12-3/TRBV12-4	TRBJ2-5	NA	TGTGCCAGCAAAGCAGAGGGACTAGCGAAGGAGACCCAGTACTTC	CASKAEGLAKETQYF
TRBD1	TRBV2	TRBJ1-2	NA	TGTGCCAGCAACCTGACAGGGGCTAACTATGGCTACACCTTC	CASNLTGANYGYTF
NA	TRBV15	TRBJ2-1	many	TGTGCCACCAGCAGAGTTAGCGGCGGGGATGAGCAGTTCTTC	CATSRVSGGDEQFF
NA	TRBV4-1	TRBJ2-2	many	TGCGCCAGCAGCCAAGTCCCCGCCAGGGCGAACACCGGGGAGCTGTTTTTT	CASSQVPARANTGELFF
NA	TRBV11-3	TRBJ2-1	NA	TGTGCCAGCAGCTTAGATCGAATGGCCCGGCAGTTCTTC	CASSLDRMARQFF
NA	TRBV29-1	TRBJ1-1	NA	TGCAGCGTTGAGCTAAACCCTTTCTTT	CSVELNPFF
NA	TRBV7-2	TRBJ1-2	NA	TGTGCCAGCAGCTATGGGTGGGGTGATGGCTACACCTTC	CASSYGWGDGYTF
TRBD1	TRBV20-1	TRBJ2-1	few	TGCAGTGCTAGAGAAAACAGGGGCTACAATGAGCAGTTCTTC	CSARENRGYNEQFF
NA	TRBV4-1	TRBJ1-1	NA	TGCGCCAGCAGCCAGGGTACGAGAACTGAAGCTTTCTTT	CASSQGTRTEAFF
TRBD2	TRBV6-1	TRBJ2-1	NA	TGTGCCAGCAGTACCCCTAGCGGGGGGCAGGTGCAGTTCTTC	CASSTPSGGQVQFF
NA	TRBV12-3/TRBV12-4	TRBJ2-5	few	TGTGCCAGCAGTGAAAGGACGGGCCAAGAGACCCAGTACTTC	CASSERTGQETQYF
NA	TRBV29-1	TRBJ1-1	few	TGCAGCGTTGCGGTCGACACTGAAGCTTTCTTT	CSVAVDTEAFF
NA	TRBV7-9	TRBJ1-6	many	TGTGCCAGCAGCTTAAGGACGGTTAATTCACCCCTCCACTTT	CASSLRTVNSPLHF
TRBD2	TRBV5-1	TRBJ2-1	NA	TGCGCCAGCAGCTTGGCACTAGCGGGTTTCCCCTACAATGAGCAGTTCTTC	CASSLALAGFPYNEQFF
NA	TRBV20-1	TRBJ2-5	few	TGCAGTGCTACCACCATCACCAGGTACCAAGAGACCCAGTACTTC	CSATTITRYQETQYF
TRBD2	TRBV7-7	TRBJ2-1	NA	TGTGCTAGCAGCTTTGGCCTAGCGGGGAACAATGAGCAGTTCTTC	CASSFGLAGNNEQFF
TRBD1	TRBV5-1	TRBJ1-4	few	TGCGCCAGCAGCTTGGGACAGGGCGCAACTAATGAAAAACTGTTTTTT	CASSLGQGATNEKLFF
NA	TRBV7-9	TRBJ1-2	NA	TGTGCCAGCAGCTCCTCCCTTTTCGCTAATACCTACACCTTC	CASSSSLFANTYTF
NA	TRBV7-2	TRBJ2-1	many	TGTGCCAGCAGCTTAGTAGGAGGGTTCTACAATGAGCAGTTCTTC	CASSLVGGFYNEQFF
NA	TRBV4-1	TRBJ2-2	NA	TGCGCCAGCAGCCAAGACCTTCAGGTATACACCGGGGAGCTGTTTTTT	CASSQDLQVYTGELFF
NA	TRBV23-1	TRBJ2-1	few	TGCGCCAGCAGTCAATCAAGGGTTCGGGCTGAGCAGTTCTTC	CASSQSRVRAEQFF
NA	TRBV28	TRBJ1-5	NA	TGTGCCAGCAGCACCGGGCCCGTCACTCCGACCCAGCATTTT	CASSTGPVTPTQHF
TRBD2	TRBV4-1	TRBJ2-5	many	TGCGCCAGCAGCCAAGGACTAGCGGGGGGACAAGAGACCCAGTACTTC	CASSQGLAGGQETQYF
TRBD2	TRBV6-5	TRBJ2-1	few	TGTGCCAGCAGTTATTACGGGACTAGCGGGGGGTACAATGAGCAGTTCTTC	CASSYYGTSGGYNEQFF
NA	TRBV28	TRBJ1-4	NA	TGTGCCAGCAATCCACAGGGTTTAGGAAAACTGTTTTTT	CASNPQGLGKLFF
TRBD1	TRBV5-4	TRBJ1-2	NA	TGTGCCAGCAGCGACAGGGTGGGCTATGGCTACACCTTC	CASSDRVGYGYTF
NA	TRBV15	TRBJ1-5	few	TGTGCCACCAGCACCTTAGATGGGATAAATCAGCCCCAGCATTTT	CATSTLDGINQPQHF
NA	TRBV6-6	TRBJ1-2	NA	TGTGCCAGCAGCAATAGGGGGGCGTTAGGCTACACCTTC	CASSNRGALGYTF
NA	TRBV5-4	TRBJ2-3	NA	TGTGCCAGCAGGAAAGGGGGTCCCGCAGATACGCAGTATTTT	CASRKGGPADTQYF
NA	TRBV20-1	TRBJ2-3	NA	TGCAGTGCTAGAGGGGTTAGCGGAGGCACAGATACGCAGTATTTT	CSARGVSGGTDTQYF
TRBD1	TRBV30	TRBJ1-6	many	TGTGCCTGGAGGGGGGACAGGACCTATAATTCACCCCTCCACTTT	CAWRGDRTYNSPLHF
TRBD2	TRBV10-3	TRBJ2-5	NA	TGTGCCATCAGTCGGACTAGTCAAGAGACCCAGTACTTC	CAISRTSQETQYF
NA	TRBV5-6	TRBJ2-3	few	TGTGCCAGCAGCTTGGACTCGTACACAGATACGCAGTATTTT	CASSLDSYTDTQYF
NA	TRBV20-1	TRBJ2-3	few	TGCAGTGCTAGACCTACCGGGGATACGCAGTATTTT	CSARPTGDTQYF
NA	TRBV6-5	TRBJ1-4	NA	TGTGCCAGCAGTCCCACTTCTGGTCGGGAAAAACTGTTTTTT	CASSPTSGREKLFF
NA	TRBV6-2/TRBV6-3	TRBJ1-5	NA	TGTGCCAGCAGTTACGGGGACGCTAATCAGCCCCAGCATTTT	CASSYGDANQPQHF
TRBD2	TRBV10-2	TRBJ2-2	few	TGCGCCAGCAGTGCTTCTCGGGCCCGGGGACTAGCGTTCCAGCGAGCGGGGGAGCTGTTTTTT	CASSASRARGLAFQRAGELFF
NA	TRBV5-6	TRBJ2-1	few	TGTGCCAGCAGCAAAGGCAGGCGGATCAATGAGCAGTTCTTC	CASSKGRRINEQFF
NA	TRBV7-8	TRBJ2-5	NA	TGTGCCAGCAGCCCTCTTCCGGGGAGGCAAGAGACCCAGTACTTC	CASSPLPGRQETQYF
TRBD1	TRBV27	TRBJ2-1	NA	TGTGCCAGCAGCCTCGGGACAGGGGCACGGGAGCAGTTCTTC	CASSLGTGAREQFF
TRBD2	TRBV7-9	TRBJ2-1	NA	TGTGCCAGCAGCCTAATCCTAGCGGAGTACAATGAGCAGTTCTTC	CASSLILAEYNEQFF
NA	TRBV7-2	TRBJ1-2	NA	TGTGCCAGCAGCCAGGGGACTGGAGCCCAGACCGGCTACACCTTC	CASSQGTGAQTGYTF
NA	TRBV2	TRBJ1-4	NA	TGTGCCAGCCGGACGGAGCTGGGAAAACTGTTTTTT	CASRTELGKLFF